The subject of this entry is one T cell receptor beta chain. Original processing methods: Nucleated cell number was recorded as an estimate derived from reference gene primer amplification. Generated by immunoSEQ multiplex PCR, the TCRdb table keeps only in-frame clones and is missing some. The V and J calls and the clone size are those of that table, but D and trimming were determined from the DNA. This table has 100,000 to 150,000 clones, more than 75% appearing once. This record belongs to a study of blood T cell repertoires in COVID-19. At the level of the study: Italy, Spain and the United States were the sources of the convalescent and acute COVID-19 samples. From T cells, B-cell-depleted T cells, or PBMCs came the material, which was cDNA or gDNA.

From germline, CDR1 is SGHAT and CDR2 FQNNGV. Trimming took off 1 base at V and 4 bases at J, with 18 bases between the two ends. The CDR3 runs to 17 residues. The chain uses TRBV11-2 and TRBJ2-3; maybe TRBD1 (5 bases). This sequence was found in a human donor in a cohort sampled during active COVID-19. What was sequenced was peripheral blood. The CDR3 nucleotides read TGTGCCAGCAGCTTAGTAGGCCGACGCAGGGTGTCAGATACGCAGTATTTT. It translates to CASSLVGRRRVSDTQYF.